This TCR beta chain was found in a study of prognosis after radiotherapy for stage I lung cancer (dated by TCRdb to the early 2020s). The study in broad terms: Between early 2018 and early 2019, nineteen stage I NSCLC patients were enrolled in Nanjing, China. Approximately 15 cases involved newly diagnosed primary stage I lung tumors, and roughly 5 involved oligometastatic NSCLC subsequent to surgical resection of the primary tumor. All patients were considered medically inoperable, owing to comorbidities in around eleven and refusal of surgery in several. The cohort was made up of roughly 13 men and a handful of women, with a median age of around 74 years and an age range of roughly 50 to 95 years. Squamous cell carcinoma histology was identified in roughly seven patients, and adenocarcinoma histology was identified in about a dozen patients. Using image-guided IMRT or VMAT, SBRT was delivered in 3 to 5 fractions at a biologically effective dose of at least 100 Gy. In every patient, SBRT was given without any concurrent therapy. Distant metastases were developed by four of the 19 patients after SBRT, at a median of around seven months, whereas no significant progression was observed in the other 15 patients. Peripheral blood TCR beta repertoires were profiled in stage I NSCLC patients before and after stereotactic body radiotherapy, and the study then linked these repertoires to distant failure. A total of about 40 blood samples from some 19 patients were sequenced, with one sample obtained before and one obtained after SBRT for each patient.

No patient had a history of other malignancies or prior chemotherapy or radiotherapy, and all had node-negative disease on CT and PET/CT. At each of the two time points, 6 to 7.5 milliliters of peripheral venous blood were collected into EDTA tubes. Ficoll-Paque Plus density-gradient centrifugation was used to isolate PBMCs. Right after collection, samples were placed at -80 degrees C and kept there until analysis. The TCR beta CDR3 region was amplified from genomic DNA by two rounds of multiplex PCR. The first PCR round used primers specific to each TRBV and TRBJ gene, with sequences filed in Chinese patent CN105087789A. The second PCR round used universal primers. The Roche High Pure PCR Template Preparation Kit was used to extract genomic DNA from the frozen PBMCs. Paired-end sequencing with 151 bp reads was performed on the libraries using an Illumina HiSeq 3000. Concerning the study's data processing: CutAdapt was used to remove raw reads lacking the multiplex PCR primer sequences. PEAR was used to merge high-quality paired reads into contigs. TRB V, D and J gene segments were assigned to each contig with MiXCR by alignment to reference sequences. To remove sequencing errors, CDR3 sequences were clustered according to base quality and sequence similarity. Diversity was measured as Shannon entropy normalized by the natural log of productive TCR sequence number. Clonality was computed as one minus the ratio of Shannon entropy to the natural log of the number of unique clonotypes. Progression-free survival cut-offs for repertoire metrics were chosen using the Youden index of ROC curves, with analyses run in R 3.5.3. TCRdb itself trimmed the public reads at Q25 with fastp, ran MiXCR and retained productive beta chains. For every CDR3 protein sequence, its rows merge into one entry that carries the most common genes and DNA. TCRdb, not the authors, supplied the V and J calls. Across this sample there are some 39,000 distinct CDR3 sequences, with around a quarter seen only once. The top ten clones comprise less than 30% of the sample.

This clonotype was found many times. Its antigen specificity is not known. Qualities for individual bases were not recorded, and no much larger clone is one base off. CDR1 and CDR2 (MDHEN, SYDVKM) derive from the germline V gene. The cysteine opens and the phenylalanine closes a CDR3 of 15 amino acids. The sequence is cut down to CDR3 DNA, 45 bases in frame from base 1. V lost 5 bases and J lost 3 bases, and the count of bases not matched to a germline gene is 6. Broad study findings and their caveats: Post-SBRT Shannon entropy and its change from baseline were lower in patients who developed distant metastases; baseline Shannon entropy was not associated with metastases. Limitations of the study included a small cohort and short follow-up, and the study findings need independent validation. TRBV and TRBJ usage frequencies reportedly varied with metastasis status, involving two V genes at baseline and several V and two J genes after SBRT. None of the reported P values were adjusted for multiple comparisons. After SBRT, the count of unique TCR clones dropped from a median of roughly 9,400 beforehand to approximately 7,300 afterward (Wilcoxon paired P=0.011). Whether the expanded TCR clones were tumor-specific was not determined.

This specimen consisted of PBMCs, obtained before or after stereotactic body radiation therapy (not recorded which). The chain was built from TRBV28 and TRBJ1-4, and TRBD1 aligns with 7 junction nucleotides. The TCR originated in a donor over 45 with non-small cell lung cancer. The sequenced DNA: TGTGCCAGCAGTCCACCGGGACAGTCTAATGAAAAACTGTTTTTT. It codes for CASSPPGQSNEKLFF. Joined to the reference TRBV28 and TRBJ1-4 proteins, this CDR3 gives the full variable domain: DVKVTQSSRYLVKRTGEKVFLECVQDMDHENMFWYRQDPGLGLRLIYFSYDVKMKEKGDIPEGYSVSREKKERFSLILESASTNQTSMYLCASSPPGQSNEKLFFGSGTQLSVL.